The 23 T cell receptor beta chains given below trace back to one sample, sequenced in a study of vaccination effects on CD4 cells after COVID-19. Sequencing was performed with immunoSEQ multiplex PCR; in TCRdb, only in-frame clones are kept and a portion is missing. The profile shows tens of thousands of clones, approximately 70% of them singletons. Following a 10-day culture, CD4+ T cells were purified. These TCRs' antigens remain unknown. The starting material was CD4+ T cells from PBMCs cultured without peptide, obtained before COVID-19 vaccination. These receptors all stem from a human donor who received a COVID-19 vaccine.

DNA for the CDR3: TGTGCCAGCACAGGCCTAGCGGGAGACTACGAGCAGTACTTC. Residues: CASTGLAGDYEQYF. The V call is TRBV7-9, the J call TRBJ2-7, with TRBD2 identical over 10 bases. V lost 7 bases to trimming and J lost 3 bases; unmatched junction nucleotides: 6. Germline V gives CDR1 SEHNR, CDR2 FQNEAQ (reference sequence). The CDR3 consists of 14 residues.

V usage is TRBV30 and J usage is TRBJ1-2; D gene ambiguous. The germline gives CDR1 GTSNPN, CDR2 SVGIG (reference sequence). Trimming stripped 0 bases from V and 5 bases from J, with 4 bases between. The CDR3 runs to 11 residues. The CDR3, as DNA: TGTGCCTGGAGTGTAGGGTATGGCTACACCTTC. This translates into CAWSVGYGYTF. The full variable domain, in which reference TRBV30 and TRBJ1-2 provide the parts outside the CDR3, is SQTIHQWPATLVQPVGSPLSLECTVEGTSNPNLYWYRQAAGRGLQLLFYSVGIGQISSEVPQNLSASRPQDRQFILSSKKLLLSDSGFYLCAWSVGYGYTFGSGTRLTVV.

This chain connects TRBV3-1 (or the pseudogene TRBV3-2) to TRBJ2-2; 10 nucleotides align to TRBD2. Germline lookup yields CDR1 LGHDT and CDR2 YNNKEL (reference sequence). Germline trimming cut 3 bases from V and 5 bases from J; bases unmatched to any gene: 3. The CDR3 runs to 15 residues. CDR3 sequence reads: CASSQSGRGTGELFF. The DNA for the CDR3 is TGTGCCAGCAGCCAGAGCGGGAGGGGAACCGGGGAGCTGTTTTTT.

This clone appeared a few times. The V call is TRBV30, the J call TRBJ2-6; D is possibly TRBD1 (5 bases). The ends were cut back, 3 bases at V and 3 bases at J, with 12 bases in the middle. The CDR3 has 15 residues. The germline CDR1 and CDR2 sequences are GTSNPN and SVGIG (reference sequence). This CDR3 is CAWSTDSLGANVLTF. The CDR3 DNA reads TGTGCCTGGAGCACCGACAGCCTTGGGGCCAACGTCCTGACTTTC.

This clone has just a few counts. The same CDR3 can be traced to other DNA sequences in this sample. The rearrangement joins TRBV5-1 to TRBJ2-2; D unresolved. Trimming took 4 bases from V and 2 from J, leaving 15 bases between them. CDR1 is SGHRS and CDR2 is YFSETQ in the germline V gene. The CDR3 has 16 amino acids. The CDR3 nucleotides read TGCGCCAGCAGCCCTCGTCCAGGAATAAACACCGGGGAGCTGTTTTTT. It encodes CASSPRPGINTGELFF.

The chain combines TRBV27 with TRBJ1-1, with TRBD1 as a possible D gene (5 bases). V was cut by 3 bases and J by 2 bases, with 10 bases left in between. Germline CDR1 is MNHEY and CDR2 is SMNVEV (reference sequence). The length of the CDR3 is 14 residues. CDR3 sequence reads: CASSFATGNTEAFF. The CDR3 DNA follows: TGTGCCAGCAGTTTCGCCACAGGCAACACTGAAGCTTTCTTT.

The CDR3 protein is CAIRRTGPNYGYTF. The DNA for the CDR3 is TGTGCCATCAGACGGACAGGCCCTAACTATGGCTACACCTTC. The V call is TRBV10-3, the J call TRBJ1-2; 7 positions agree with TRBD1. CDR3 size: 14 residues. Per germline, CDR1 ENHRY and CDR2 SYGVKD. The ends lost 6 bases at V and 0 bases at J; junction bases unmatched: 4.

The chain carries TRBV4-2 and TRBJ2-7; 8 positions agree with TRBD2. Germline-derived CDR1 and CDR2 are LGHNA and YNFKEQ. The CDR3 runs to 16 residues. The V segment lost 0 bases and the J segment 3 bases; nucleotides outside the gene matches: 7. The CDR3 DNA reads TGTGCCAGCAGCCAAGAGGTCGCGGGAGGAATCTACGAGCAGTACTTC. Translation gives CASSQEVAGGIYEQYF.

This clone was seen a single time. J is TRBJ1-1 and V is TRBV18, with 7 bases lining up with TRBD1. V lost 1 base to trimming and J lost 4 bases; unmatched junction nucleotides: 0. Germline V gives CDR1 KGHSH, CDR2 LQKENI. The CDR3 is 13 residues long. The CDR3 reads CASSPQGATEAFF. CDR3 nucleotides: TGTGCCAGCTCACCACAGGGGGCCACTGAAGCTTTCTTT. Full variable domain (remainder filled in from reference TRBV18 and TRBJ1-1): NAGVMQNPRHLVRRRGQEARLRCSPMKGHSHVYWYRQLPEEGLKFMVYLQKENIIDESGMPKERFSAEFPKEGPSILRIQQVVRGDSAAYFCASSPQGATEAFFGQGTRLTVV.

The CDR3 DNA reads TGTGCCAGTACCTCCTCGGGGGGGAGAGAGGAGACCCAGTACTTC. Protein sequence: CASTSSGGREETQYF. The chain carries TRBV19 and TRBJ2-5; TRBD2 matches at 8 bases. Germline assignment: CDR1 LNHDA and CDR2 SQIVND (reference sequence). V was pared by 7 bases and J by 5 bases, with 12 bases of the junction left unmatched. CDR3 length: 15 amino acids.

The chain joins TRBV4-1 to TRBJ2-2; the D gene could be TRBD1 or TRBD2 (6 bases each). From germline, CDR1 is MGHRA and CDR2 YSYEKL. This CDR3 has 17 residues. The V end lost 0 bases, the J end lost 6 bases, and 17 bases lay between the germline ends. The CDR3 region is CASSQDSEGGPPGELFF. CDR3 DNA sequence: TGCGCCAGCAGCCAAGATTCGGAGGGGGGCCCTCCCGGGGAGCTGTTTTTT.

This rearrangement joins TRBV7-2 to TRBJ2-5; D not resolved. V lost 3 bases to trimming and J lost 4 bases, with 18 bases between them. The V gene's germline CDR1 is SGHTA and CDR2 FQGNSA. This CDR3 contains 16 residues. The CDR3 DNA sequence: TGTGCCAGCAGCTTGTGGGGATCGGTCCCGGGAGAGACCCAGTACTTC. Protein product: CASSLWGSVPGETQYF.

This chain links TRBV6-5 with TRBJ1-2; 7 bases match TRBD1. The V and J ends lost 6 bases and 4 bases, in that order; junction bases with no gene match: 11. The CDR3 sequence is 15 residues long. Germline-derived CDR1 and CDR2 are MNHEY and SVGAGI. In nucleotides, the CDR3 is TGTGCCAGCAGCGACCCTTCTACAGGGGCCTATGGCTACACCTTC. Translated: CASSDPSTGAYGYTF.

The J gene is TRBJ2-3, the V gene TRBV30, with TRBD2 matching over 7 bases. The CDR3 spans 17 residues. The V segment lost 4 bases and the J segment 8 bases; nucleotides outside the gene matches: 21. The germline V gene has CDR1 GTSNPN and CDR2 SVGIG (reference sequence). CDR3: CAWIQSPLVVREGTQYF. DNA for the CDR3: TGTGCCTGGATTCAGTCCCCGTTAGTGGTGAGGGAGGGTACGCAGTATTTT. Based on the CDR3 plus reference TRBV30 and TRBJ2-3, the full variable domain is SQTIHQWPATLVQPVGSPLSLECTVEGTSNPNLYWYRQAAGRGLQLLFYSVGIGQISSEVPQNLSASRPQDRQFILSSKKLLLSDSGFYLCAWIQSPLVVREGTQYFGPGTRLTVL.

This clone was recorded once. V and J are TRBV5-1 and TRBJ2-7; D might be TRBD1 (6 bases). Germline V gene data show CDR1 as SGHRS and CDR2 as YFSETQ. The CDR3 is 12 residues long. The V and J ends lost 4 bases and 6 bases respectively, with 11 bases between them. CDR3 sequence: CASSNRVGEQYF. CDR3 coding DNA: TGCGCCAGCAGCAACAGGGTCGGCGAGCAGTACTTC.

The CDR3 region has the DNA TGTGCCAGCAGTCACACCTACGAGCAGTACTTC. This gives the protein CASSHTYEQYF. V is TRBV25-1 and J is TRBJ2-7; unclear D gene. The CDR3 covers 11 residues. Trimming left V 5 bases short and J 2 bases short, with 4 bases between. Germline V lookup: CDR1 MGHDK, CDR2 SYGVNS.

This clone occurred once. This chain uses TRBV3-1 (or the pseudogene TRBV3-2) with TRBJ2-3; no clear D gene. This CDR3 is built from 11 residues. Germline V lookup: CDR1 LGHDT, CDR2 YNNKEL (reference sequence). The ends were cut back, 3 bases at V and 6 bases at J, with 4 bases in the middle. CDR3 protein: CASSHLDTQYF. The CDR3 DNA reads as TGTGCCAGCAGCCATCTCGATACGCAGTATTTT.

This chain joins TRBV5-5 and TRBJ1-5; TRBD1 matches at 9 bases. The V gene end was trimmed by 4 bases and the J gene end by 2 bases; junction bases not matched to a gene: 1. Germline loops: CDR1 SGHKS, CDR2 YYEKEE (reference sequence). There are 14 residues in the CDR3. The CDR3 loop is CASSRTGGNQPQHF. CDR3 in DNA: TGTGCCAGCAGCCGGACAGGGGGCAATCAGCCCCAGCATTTT. The whole variable domain, filled in from reference TRBV5-5 and TRBJ1-5, reads DAGVTQSPTHLIKTRGQQVTLRCSPISGHKSVSWYQQVLGQGPQFIFQYYEKEERGRGNFPDRFSARQFPNYSSELNVNALLLGDSALYLCASSRTGGNQPQHFGDGTRLSIL.

This clone was observed a few times. The chain carries TRBV28 and TRBJ1-2, with TRBD1 matching 10 bases. This CDR3 is 16 amino acids long. Germline lookup yields CDR1 MDHEN and CDR2 SYDVKM. Germline trimming cut 2 bases from V and 4 bases from J; bases unmatched to any gene: 7. This CDR3 is CASSLRLGTGVYGYTF. The CDR3, as DNA: TGTGCCAGCAGTTTACGCCTCGGGACAGGGGTCTATGGCTACACCTTC.

The gene calls are TRBV29-1 and TRBJ2-7; 11 nucleotides align to TRBD1. This CDR3 contains 13 residues. V was pared by 3 bases and J by 3 bases, with 1 base of the junction left unmatched. Germline V gene data show CDR1 as SQVTM and CDR2 as ANQGSEA. The CDR3 DNA sequence: TGCAGCGTTGAGGGACAGGGGGGCTACGAGCAGTACTTC. Translating it yields CSVEGQGGYEQYF.

This clone was counted a few times. This chain uses TRBV6-1 with TRBJ1-2; no clear D gene. This CDR3 has 13 amino acids. The germline V and J ends were trimmed by 0 bases and 8 bases, with 10 bases remaining between them. Germline assignment: CDR1 MNHNS and CDR2 SASEGT. The CDR3 here is CASSEARFWGYTF. CDR3 sequence (DNA): TGTGCCAGCAGTGAAGCAAGGTTTTGGGGCTACACCTTC.

The V call is TRBV10-3, the J call TRBJ1-6; 11 bases agree with TRBD1. Looked up from germline, CDR1 is ENHRY and CDR2 is SYGVKD. CDR3 length: 14 amino acids. After removal of 6 bases from V and 5 bases from J, the junction contained 0 bases not matched to a gene. CDR3 protein: CAIRGQGDNSPLHF. CDR3 coding DNA: TGTGCCATCAGGGGACAGGGGGATAATTCACCCCTCCACTTT.

This clone has a handful of counts. The genes are TRBV11-2 and TRBJ1-3, with D unresolved. Germline lookup yields CDR1 SGHAT and CDR2 FQNNGV. This CDR3 is 15 amino acids long. The V and J ends lost 0 bases and 6 bases respectively, with 12 bases between them. The CDR3 coding sequence is TGTGCCAGCAGCTTAGAAGGGATTTTCCTAAACACCATATATTTT. It encodes CASSLEGIFLNTIYF.